This T cell receptor (beta chain) was identified during a study of blood T cell repertoires in COVID-19. For the study at large: PBMCs, B-cell-depleted T cells, or T cells were the source of the cDNA or gDNA that made up the material.

The CDR3 is made up of 14 amino acids. The V gene end was trimmed by 10 bases and the J gene end by 6 bases; junction bases not matched to a gene: 12. Germline V gives CDR1 SGHVS, CDR2 FQNEAQ. In the study's own analysis: The authors estimated nucleated cell counts from reference gene primer amplification. TCRdb's copy holds only in-frame clones and misses some; the assay was immunoSEQ multiplex PCR. The DNA gave D and trimming, while V, J and clone size come from that table. The sample contains around 260,000 clones, around four fifths of which appear only once. Sequencing used peripheral blood. The origin of this receptor is a woman aged 45-60 years who had recovered from COVID-19. The chain combines TRBV7-8 with TRBJ1-5; 7 nucleotides agree with TRBD1. The CDR3 region is CATTGQGDFQPQHF. CDR3 sequence (DNA): TGTGCCACCACGGGGCAGGGGGATTTTCAGCCCCAGCATTTT.